This T cell receptor (beta chain) emerged from a study of shared clonotypes between healthy human individuals. General study points: The generation probabilities recorded for non-shared clonotypes fell below those of clonotypes shared by all four donors.

With regard to this clone: The antigen is undetermined.

Libraries were prepared by immunoSEQ multiplex PCR; TCRdb keeps only in-frame clonotypes and omits some of them. This table has millions of clones, over 85% appearing once. Positive CCR7 selection of CD45RO-negative cells yielded the naive CD8 cells, and terminally differentiated effector memory CD45RA+ cells were excluded. The receptor was isolated from a young man in good health. The sample consisted of naive CD8+ T cells sorted from blood.

CDR3 in DNA: TGTGCCAGCAGTGAGTGGGGGGGAGGCTATGGCTACACCTTC. Encoded protein: CASSEWGGGYGYTF. The J gene is TRBJ1-2, the V gene TRBV6-1; maybe TRBD1 (5 bases). The V gene lost 3 bases and the J gene lost 4 bases, with 12 bases spanning the gap. The CDR3 is 14 residues long. Germline V gene sequence: CDR1 MNHNS, CDR2 SASEGT.